The next 15 T cell receptor beta chains were all read from a single sample in a study of cytomegalovirus exposure and HLA in healthy donors. Vbeta (60) and Jbeta (13) primers were used in the PCR. The assay was immunoSEQ multiplex PCR, and TCRdb's table has in-frame clones only and misses some. The profile shows 85,000 to 120,000 clones, 77% of them singletons. Sequencing was carried out using PBMCs. These receptor sequences come from a male donor in good health and CMV-seropositive.

This chain's CDR3 is CASSSGLAGGPVDTQYF. CDR3 DNA: TGTGCCAGCAGCTCTGGACTAGCGGGAGGGCCAGTAGATACGCAGTATTTT. The gene calls are TRBV7-9 and TRBJ2-3; 15 bases map to TRBD2. Unmatched junction bases numbered 7, after V lost 4 bases and J lost 5 bases. This CDR3 has 17 amino acids. Germline-derived CDR1 and CDR2 are SEHNR and FQNEAQ (reference sequence).

The J gene is TRBJ2-1, the V gene TRBV19, with D perhaps TRBD2 (6 bases). CDR1 LNHDA and CDR2 SQIVND come from the germline V gene (reference sequence). This CDR3 has 16 amino acids. Trimming removed 3 bases at V and 0 bases at J, with 12 bases between. CDR3 amino acids: CASSIGAGSSYNEQFF. The CDR3, as DNA: TGTGCCAGTAGTATTGGGGCGGGGAGCTCCTACAATGAGCAGTTCTTC.

The genes are TRBV7-2 and TRBJ1-2; tentative D call: TRBD1 (5 bases). The V end was cut by 5 bases, the J end by 7 bases, with 17 bases between. The CDR3 loop spans 14 amino acids. Looked up from germline, CDR1 is SGHTA and CDR2 is FQGNSA. CDR3 nucleotide sequence: TGTGCCAGCAGCCCCCTCCAGGGAATAGGTGGCTACACCTTC. Translated: CASSPLQGIGGYTF.

The chain has TRBV2 and TRBJ1-3; no reliable D call. Germline-derived CDR1 and CDR2 are SNHLY and FYNNEI. Trimming shortened V by 6 bases and J by 2 bases, and 17 bases separated the two germline ends. The CDR3 contains 16 residues. CDR3 amino acids: CASRRVRYQTGNTIYF. The CDR3 DNA is TGTGCCAGCAGGAGGGTTCGGTACCAAACTGGAAACACCATATATTTT.

V is TRBV2 and J is TRBJ2-5, with 7 bases that match TRBD1. The CDR3 runs to 16 residues. CDR1 and CDR2 (germline): SNHLY, FYNNEI. After removal of 4 bases from V and 4 bases from J, the junction contained 12 bases not matched to a gene. Here the CDR3 reads CASSGSYRGQGETQYF. The CDR3 DNA reads TGTGCCAGCAGTGGATCTTACAGGGGCCAGGGAGAGACCCAGTACTTC.

This clone showed up just once. The gene calls are TRBV7-2 and TRBJ2-5; 10 bases agree with TRBD1. V was pared by 6 bases and J by 13 bases, with 8 bases of the junction left unmatched. CDR1 and CDR2 from the germline V gene are SGHTA and FQGNSA. CDR3 size: 12 residues. CDR3 loop: CASRVGQGYPYF. DNA for the CDR3: TGTGCCAGCAGAGTGGGACAGGGGTATCCGTACTTC.

A note on this clone: The same CDR3 can be traced to other DNA sequences in this sample. V usage is TRBV11-2 and J usage is TRBJ1-4, with D perhaps matching TRBD1 (6 bases). Germline V CDR1 and CDR2: SGHAT, FQNNGV. Trimming pared 5 bases from V and 5 bases from J, leaving 9 bases between. CDR3 length: 13 residues. CDR3: CASSRTVNEKLFF. The CDR3, as DNA: TGTGCCAGCAGCCGGACAGTCAATGAAAAACTGTTTTTT. Combining the CDR3 with reference TRBV11-2 and TRBJ1-4 gives the whole variable domain EAGVAQSPRYKIIEKRQSVAFWCNPISGHATLYWYQQILGQGPKLLIQFQNNGVVDDSQLPKDRFSAERLKGVDSTLKIQPAKLEDSAVYLCASSRTVNEKLFFGSGTQLSVL.

The chain carries TRBV9 and TRBJ2-1; 7 positions agree with TRBD2. The CDR3 spans 14 residues. The germline V gene encodes CDR1 SGDLS and CDR2 YYNGEE. The junction had 4 bases not matched to a gene; V was cut back by 3 bases and J by 4 bases. CDR3 DNA sequence: TGTGCCAGCAGCGCTGGACTAGATTACAATGAGCAGTTCTTC. It yields the protein CASSAGLDYNEQFF.

The count of this clone is one. The chain uses TRBV2 and TRBJ1-2; D gene uncertain. CDR1 SNHLY and CDR2 FYNNEI come from the germline V gene. Trimming left V 6 bases short and J 6 bases short, with 14 bases between. The CDR3 sequence is 13 residues long. Here the CDR3 reads CASRPSAVDGYTF. CDR3 sequence (DNA): TGTGCCAGCAGACCCAGTGCAGTGGATGGCTACACCTTC. The full variable domain, in which reference TRBV2 and TRBJ1-2 provide the parts outside the CDR3, is EPEVTQTPSHQVTQMGQEVILRCVPISNHLYFYWYRQILGQKVEFLVSFYNNEISEKSEIFDDQFSVERPDGSNFTLKIRSTKLEDSAMYFCASRPSAVDGYTFGSGTRLTVV.

The chain combines TRBV4-3 with TRBJ2-2; TRBD2 might be the D (6 bases). CDR3 length: 15 residues. The germline V gene has CDR1 LGHNA and CDR2 YSLEER. V lost 1 base, J lost 5 bases, and 11 bases lay in between. CDR3 DNA: TGCGCCAGCAGCCAAGGGCTAGCGACTACCGGGGAGCTGTTTTTT. Translating gives CASSQGLATTGELFF.

This clone was seen a single time. V usage is TRBV9 and J usage is TRBJ2-5; 10 bases match TRBD1. Germline assignment: CDR1 SGDLS and CDR2 YYNGEE. V was pared by 4 bases and J by 5 bases, with 5 bases of the junction left unmatched. The CDR3 runs to 14 residues. As DNA, the CDR3 is TGTGCCAGCAGCCGACAGGGGGCTTGGGAGACCCAGTACTTC. Amino acid sequence: CASSRQGAWETQYF.

This sequence joins TRBV10-3 and TRBJ2-5; tentative D call: TRBD1 (6 bases). The DNA end is a closer match to TRBJ2-7, so the J assignment may be wrong. The CDR3 consists of 14 residues. Per the germline V gene, CDR1 is ENHRY and CDR2 is SYGVKD. This chain's CDR3 is CAISESQGTYEQYF. The DNA of the CDR3 is TGTGCCATCAGTGAGTCACAGGGTACCTACGAGCAGTACTTC.

This chain uses TRBV29-1 with TRBJ1-1, with TRBD1 as a possible D gene (5 bases). Trimming took 5 bases from V and 4 from J, leaving 14 bases between them. The CDR3 has 13 residues. CDR1 and CDR2 (germline): SQVTM, ANQGSEA. CDR3 protein: CSVRQGMGTEAFF. The CDR3 coding sequence is TGCAGCGTTCGGCAGGGAATGGGCACTGAAGCTTTCTTT.

This clone occurred once. The DNA of the CDR3 is TGTGCCAGCAGCCTAGGCGCGGGAGGGCCGGGGTACGATGAGCAGTTCTTC. It translates to CASSLGAGGPGYDEQFF. The gene calls are TRBV11-3 and TRBJ2-1, with TRBD2 matching 9 bases. Germline V gene lookup returns CDR1 SGHNT and CDR2 YENEEA. V trimming: 5 bases; J trimming: 8 bases; junction bases outside the gene matches: 16. This CDR3 has 17 residues.

Only a few counts were recorded for this clone. The J gene is TRBJ2-7, the V gene TRBV5-8; D may be TRBD1 (7 bases). Trimming cost V 7 bases and J 3 bases, with 11 bases left between them. Germline lookup yields CDR1 SGHTS and CDR2 YDEGEE. This CDR3 is built from 12 residues. The CDR3 sequence is CASGGDSYEQYF. CDR3 in DNA: TGTGCCAGCGGCGGGGACAGCTACGAGCAGTACTTC.